This T cell receptor (beta chain) originates from a study of PD-1 blockade in classical Hodgkin lymphoma. Study-level background: Patients were given intravenous nivolumab, 3 mg/kg, every 2 weeks. Study-level results: Patients newly diagnosed and complete responders had comparable baseline diversity. By C4D1, diversity of CD4+ TCRs had risen significantly, whereas that of CD8+ TCRs had not. Lower baseline TCR diversity was reported for newly diagnosed patients than for healthy donors.

The CDR3 runs to 14 residues. Looked up from germline, CDR1 is LNHDA and CDR2 is SQIVND (reference sequence). Trimming at V came to 5 bases and at J to 3 bases, leaving 3 bases not matched to a gene. Every one of the patients relapsed after autologous stem cell transplantation (brentuximab vedotin exposure was variable). As regards this clone: Its antigen is currently unknown.

TCRdb's copy holds only in-frame clones and misses some; the assay was immunoSEQ multiplex PCR. The sample lists roughly 38,000 clones; about 86% were seen once. The sequencing here drew on peripheral blood mononuclear cells (PBMCs), taken before the second cycle of nivolumab. The chain links TRBV19 to TRBJ2-3, with 9 bases aligning to TRBD1. This TCR was recovered from a human donor with classical Hodgkin lymphoma. CDR3 in amino acids: CASSAGQGTDTQYF. CDR3 in DNA: TGTGCCAGTAGTGCAGGACAGGGGACAGATACGCAGTATTTT.